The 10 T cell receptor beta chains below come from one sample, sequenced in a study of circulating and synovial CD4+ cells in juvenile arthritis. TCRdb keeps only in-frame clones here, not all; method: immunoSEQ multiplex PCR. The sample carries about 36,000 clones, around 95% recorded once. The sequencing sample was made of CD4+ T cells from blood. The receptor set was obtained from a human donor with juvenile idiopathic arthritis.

In nucleotides, the CDR3 is TGTGCCTGGCGCGGACAGGGGGCTAGCAATGGCTACACCTTC. As protein: CAWRGQGASNGYTF. The chain employs TRBV30 and TRBJ1-2, with 11 bases fitting TRBD1. This CDR3 contains 14 residues. Losses at the gene ends were 5 bases for V and 6 bases for J; bases not matched to a gene: 8. Germline values: CDR1 GTSNPN, CDR2 SVGIG (reference sequence).

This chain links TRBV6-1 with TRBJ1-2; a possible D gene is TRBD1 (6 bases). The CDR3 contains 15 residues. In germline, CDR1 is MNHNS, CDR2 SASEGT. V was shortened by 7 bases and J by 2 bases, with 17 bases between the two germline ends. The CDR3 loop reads CASNTLRGGNYGYTF. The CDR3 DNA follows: TGTGCCAGCAACACCCTTAGGGGGGGAAACTATGGCTACACCTTC.

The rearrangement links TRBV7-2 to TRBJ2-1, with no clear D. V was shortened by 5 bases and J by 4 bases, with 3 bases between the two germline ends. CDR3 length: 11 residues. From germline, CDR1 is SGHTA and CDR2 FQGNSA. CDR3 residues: CASSPYNEQFF. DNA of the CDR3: TGTGCCAGCAGCCCTTACAATGAGCAGTTCTTC.

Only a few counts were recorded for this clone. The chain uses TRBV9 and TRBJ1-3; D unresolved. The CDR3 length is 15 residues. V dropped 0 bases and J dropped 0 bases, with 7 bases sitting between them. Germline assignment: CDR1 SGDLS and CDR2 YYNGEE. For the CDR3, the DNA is TGTGCCAGCAGCGTAGGTGAGGTCTCTGGAAACACCATATATTTT. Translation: CASSVGEVSGNTIYF.

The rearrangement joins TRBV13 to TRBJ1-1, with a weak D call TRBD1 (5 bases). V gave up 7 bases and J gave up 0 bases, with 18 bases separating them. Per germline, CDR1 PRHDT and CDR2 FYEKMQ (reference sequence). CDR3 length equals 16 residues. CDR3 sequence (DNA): TGTGCCAGCACATTCGGGGGAGGGCGGATGAACACTGAAGCTTTCTTT. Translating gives CASTFGGGRMNTEAFF.

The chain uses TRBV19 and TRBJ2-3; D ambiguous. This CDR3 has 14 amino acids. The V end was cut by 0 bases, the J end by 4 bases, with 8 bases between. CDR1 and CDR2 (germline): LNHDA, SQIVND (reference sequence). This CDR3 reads CASSIDIRADTQYF. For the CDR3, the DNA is TGTGCCAGTAGTATAGATATACGGGCAGATACGCAGTATTTT.

CDR3: CASSSGGAGSVAETQYF. DNA for the CDR3: TGTGCCAGCAGTTCCGGGGGGGCAGGGTCAGTTGCGGAGACCCAGTACTTC. J is TRBJ2-5 and V is TRBV7-9, with TRBD2 matching 8 bases. Unmatched junction bases numbered 17, after V lost 6 bases and J lost 5 bases. This CDR3 is 17 amino acids long. Germline-derived CDR1 and CDR2 are SEHNR and FQNEAQ (reference sequence).

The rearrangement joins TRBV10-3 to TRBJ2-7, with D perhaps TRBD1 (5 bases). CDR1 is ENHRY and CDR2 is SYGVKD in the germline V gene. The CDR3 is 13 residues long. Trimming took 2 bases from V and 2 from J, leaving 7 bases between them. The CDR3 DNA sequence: TGTGCCATCAGTGAGACGGACACCTACGAGCAGTACTTC. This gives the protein CAISETDTYEQYF.

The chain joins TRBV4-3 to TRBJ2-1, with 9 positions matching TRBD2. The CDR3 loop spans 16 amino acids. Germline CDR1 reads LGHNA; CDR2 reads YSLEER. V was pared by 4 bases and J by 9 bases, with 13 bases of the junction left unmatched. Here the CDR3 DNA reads TGCGCCAGCAGCCCAGGGCGGGGGGGCCTTCTGGTTGAGCAGTTCTTC. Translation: CASSPGRGGLLVEQFF.

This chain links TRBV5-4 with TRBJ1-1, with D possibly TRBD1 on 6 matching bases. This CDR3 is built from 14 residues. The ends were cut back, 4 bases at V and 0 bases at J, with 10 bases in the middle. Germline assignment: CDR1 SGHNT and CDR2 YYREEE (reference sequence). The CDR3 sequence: CASSHRDLNTEAFF. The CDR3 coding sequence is TGTGCCAGCAGCCACAGGGATTTGAACACTGAAGCTTTCTTT. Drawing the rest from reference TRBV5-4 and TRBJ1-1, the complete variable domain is ETGVTQSPTHLIKTRGQQVTLRCSSQSGHNTVSWYQQALGQGPQFIFQYYREEENGRGNFPPRFSGLQFPNYSSELNVNALELDDSALYLCASSHRDLNTEAFFGQGTRLTVV.